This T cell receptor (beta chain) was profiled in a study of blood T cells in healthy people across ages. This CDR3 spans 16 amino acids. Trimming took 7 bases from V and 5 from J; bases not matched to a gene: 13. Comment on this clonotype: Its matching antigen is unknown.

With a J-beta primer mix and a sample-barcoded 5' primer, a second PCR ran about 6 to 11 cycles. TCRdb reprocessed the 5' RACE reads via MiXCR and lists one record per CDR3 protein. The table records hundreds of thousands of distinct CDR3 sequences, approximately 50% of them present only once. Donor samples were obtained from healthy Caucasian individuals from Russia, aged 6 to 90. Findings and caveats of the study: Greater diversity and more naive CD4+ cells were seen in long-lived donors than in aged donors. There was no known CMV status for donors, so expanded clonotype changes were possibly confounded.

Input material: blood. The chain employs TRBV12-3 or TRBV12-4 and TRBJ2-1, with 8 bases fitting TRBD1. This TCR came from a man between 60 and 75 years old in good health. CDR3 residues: CASTPSGQGWDNEQFF. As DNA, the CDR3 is TGTGCCAGCACCCCAAGCGGACAGGGATGGGACAATGAGCAGTTCTTC.